The 13 T cell receptor beta chains below were found in one sample sequenced in a study of blood T cell repertoires in COVID-19. Repertoires were generated with immunoSEQ multiplex PCR, while TCRdb's copy carries only in-frame clones and drops some. This table has 200,000 to 300,000 clones, 80% to 90% appearing once. The sample consisted of peripheral blood. These TCRs come from a young man with active or convalescent COVID-19.

J is TRBJ2-7 and V is TRBV6-5; a weak D match, TRBD2 (7 bases). Germline V gives CDR1 MNHEY, CDR2 SVGAGI. Between the trimmed V and J ends, which lost 6 bases and 3 bases, there was a span of 12 bases. The CDR3 has 13 amino acids. CDR3 loop: CASSWGGSYEQYF. For the CDR3, the DNA is TGTGCCAGCAGCTGGGGGGGCAGCTACGAGCAGTACTTC.

V is TRBV21-1 and J is TRBJ2-4; TRBD1, the D gene given by the table, was not confirmed from the DNA. TRBV21-1 is a pseudogene. The CDR3 totals 17 residues. The CDR3 region is CASSPLPTGAPGNIQYF. CDR3 bases: TGTGCCAGCAGCCCCCTGCCGACAGGGGCGCCAGGGAACATTCAGTACTTC.

The V call is TRBV28, the J call TRBJ2-2; D is possibly TRBD1 (5 bases). Between the trimmed V and J ends, which lost 4 bases and 5 bases, there was a span of 14 bases. Germline assignment: CDR1 MDHEN and CDR2 SYDVKM. The CDR3 is 15 amino acids. CDR3 bases: TGTGCCAGCAGTTCCCAGGGAATTTCAACCGGGGAGCTGTTTTTT. It yields the protein CASSSQGISTGELFF.

V gene TRBV12-3 or TRBV12-4 combines with J gene TRBJ1-4; 8 positions agree with TRBD1. The CDR3 has 11 amino acids. V was clipped by 7 bases and J by 12 bases; unmatched bases: 4. CDR3 sequence reads: CASTTQGELFF. CDR3 nucleotides: TGTGCCAGCACCACACAGGGGGAACTGTTTTTT.

The rearrangement links TRBV6-5 to TRBJ1-5, with 9 bases that match TRBD1. CDR3 length equals 14 residues. After removal of 8 bases from V and 1 base from J, the junction contained 3 bases not matched to a gene. Per the germline V gene, CDR1 is MNHEY and CDR2 is SVGAGI. CDR3 nucleotide sequence: TGTGCCAGCTGGGGGACAGGGAGCAATCAGCCCCAGCATTTT. Protein: CASWGTGSNQPQHF.

Concerning this clone itself: Other DNA sequences from this sample encode an identical CDR3 as well. The chain employs TRBV7-9 and TRBJ1-5; TRBD1 aligns across 7 bases. This CDR3 spans 15 amino acids. V was clipped by 1 base and J by 7 bases; unmatched bases: 7. In germline, CDR1 is SEHNR, CDR2 FQNEAQ (reference sequence). CDR3 residues: CASSLGAGGNQPQHF. As DNA, the CDR3 is TGTGCCAGCAGCTTAGGGGCAGGGGGGAACCAGCCCCAGCATTTT.

CDR3 loop: CASSLWVRTGGNEQFF. Here the CDR3 DNA reads TGCGCCAGCAGCCTCTGGGTCAGGACAGGGGGAAATGAGCAGTTCTTC. The chain recombines TRBV4-3 with TRBJ2-1; the match to TRBD1 covers 10 bases. This CDR3 has 16 residues. With V trimmed by 4 bases and J by 7 bases, 10 bases remained unmatched. Germline CDR1 reads LGHNA; CDR2 reads YSLEER.

This clone was found a few times. DNA of the CDR3: TGTGCCAGCAGCAAAGAACAGACGGACAAAGCCTACGAGCAGTACTTC. This codes for CASSKEQTDKAYEQYF. This chain connects TRBV21-1 to TRBJ2-7; the D call in the table, TRBD1, was not verified against the DNA. TRBV21-1 is a listed pseudogene. The CDR3 covers 16 residues.

The V and J genes are TRBV7-2 and TRBJ1-5; D is undetermined. The CDR3 totals 15 residues. V lost 1 base and J lost 6, with 13 bases in between. Germline-derived CDR1 and CDR2 are SGHTA and FQGNSA. CDR3 loop: CASSLDGAAGQPQHF. Written as DNA, the CDR3 is TGTGCCAGCAGCTTAGATGGAGCAGCGGGTCAGCCCCAGCATTTT.

This clone was found once. V is TRBV11-2 and J is TRBJ1-2; TRBD1 matches 9 bases. This CDR3 is 14 amino acids long. Germline values: CDR1 SGHAT, CDR2 FQNNGV. Trimming removed 2 bases from V and 6 bases from J; junction bases left unmatched: 4. The CDR3 spells CASSLSGDRDGYTF. The CDR3 bases are TGTGCCAGCAGCTTATCGGGGGACAGGGATGGCTACACCTTC.

This sequence joins TRBV6-5 and TRBJ1-6, with D tentatively TRBD1 (5 bases). The germline V and J ends were trimmed by 6 bases and 7 bases, with 16 bases remaining between them. Per germline, CDR1 MNHEY and CDR2 SVGAGI. The CDR3 extends over 15 amino acids. This chain's CDR3 is CASRRLGGYNSPLHF. CDR3 nucleotides: TGTGCCAGCAGACGCCTCGGGGGGTACAATTCACCCCTCCACTTT.

The chain couples TRBV19 to TRBJ1-6; possible D gene TRBD1, 6 bases. Germline values: CDR1 LNHDA, CDR2 SQIVND (reference sequence). V lost 3 bases, J lost 7 bases, and 13 bases lay in between. The CDR3 is 15 residues long. The CDR3 loop reads CASSIRDTVNSPLHF. CDR3 DNA sequence: TGTGCCAGTAGTATTCGGGACACTGTAAATTCACCCCTCCACTTT. Based on the CDR3 plus reference TRBV19 and TRBJ1-6, the full variable domain is DGGITQSPKYLFRKEGQNVTLSCEQNLNHDAMYWYRQDPGQGLRLIYYSQIVNDFQKGDIAEGYSVSREKKESFPLTVTSAQKNPTAFYLCASSIRDTVNSPLHFGNGTRLTVT.

CDR3 sequence (DNA): TGTGCCAGCTCACCATCAGAGCGGGGGGGCTTTGAGACCCAGTACTTC. Residues: CASSPSERGGFETQYF. This chain connects TRBV18 to TRBJ2-5; 10 positions agree with TRBD2. The germline V gene encodes CDR1 KGHSH and CDR2 LQKENI. The CDR3 has 16 amino acids. Germline trimming cut 2 bases from V and 5 bases from J; bases unmatched to any gene: 8.